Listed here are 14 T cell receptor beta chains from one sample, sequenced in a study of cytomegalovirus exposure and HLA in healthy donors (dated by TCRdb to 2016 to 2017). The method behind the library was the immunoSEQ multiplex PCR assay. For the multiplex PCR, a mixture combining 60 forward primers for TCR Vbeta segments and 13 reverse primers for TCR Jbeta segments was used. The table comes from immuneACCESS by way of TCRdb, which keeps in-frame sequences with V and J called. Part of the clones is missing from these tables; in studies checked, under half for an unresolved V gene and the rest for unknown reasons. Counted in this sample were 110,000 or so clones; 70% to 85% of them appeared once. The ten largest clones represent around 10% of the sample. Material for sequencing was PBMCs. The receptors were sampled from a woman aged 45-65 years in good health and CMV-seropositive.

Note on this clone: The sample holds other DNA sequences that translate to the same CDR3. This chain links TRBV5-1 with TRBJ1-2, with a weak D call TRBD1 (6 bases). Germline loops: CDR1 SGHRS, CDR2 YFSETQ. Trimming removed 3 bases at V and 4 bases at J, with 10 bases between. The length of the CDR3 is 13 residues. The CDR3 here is CASSSGQSYGYTF. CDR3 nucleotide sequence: TGCGCCAGCAGCTCAGGACAGAGCTATGGCTACACCTTC.

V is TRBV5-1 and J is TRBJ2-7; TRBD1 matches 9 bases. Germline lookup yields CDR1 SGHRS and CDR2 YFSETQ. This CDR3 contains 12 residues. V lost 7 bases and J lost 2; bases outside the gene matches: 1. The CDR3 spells CASGTGTYEQYF. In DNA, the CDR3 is TGCGCCAGCGGGACAGGGACCTACGAGCAGTACTTC.

CDR3 sequence (DNA): TGTGCCAGCAGCCAAGATGGGACAGGGGGCCGGGAAAAACTGTTTTTT. Translated, it gives CASSQDGTGGREKLFF. J is TRBJ1-4 and V is TRBV4-2; 12 bases are shared with TRBD1. The junction had 4 bases not matched to a gene; V was cut back by 0 bases and J by 8 bases. The CDR3 totals 16 residues. Germline V gene sequence: CDR1 LGHNA, CDR2 YNFKEQ.

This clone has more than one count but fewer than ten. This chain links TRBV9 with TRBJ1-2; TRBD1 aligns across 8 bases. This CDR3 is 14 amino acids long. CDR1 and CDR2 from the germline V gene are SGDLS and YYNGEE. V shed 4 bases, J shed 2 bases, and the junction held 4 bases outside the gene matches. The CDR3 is CASSTGTGNYGYTF. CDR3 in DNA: TGTGCCAGCAGCACAGGGACAGGAAACTATGGCTACACCTTC.

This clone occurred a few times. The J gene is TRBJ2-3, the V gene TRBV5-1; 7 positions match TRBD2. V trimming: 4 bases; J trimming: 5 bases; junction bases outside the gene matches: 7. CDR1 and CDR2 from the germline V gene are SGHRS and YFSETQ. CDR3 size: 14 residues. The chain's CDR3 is CASSEVGRGDTQYF. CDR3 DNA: TGCGCCAGCAGCGAGGTAGGGAGGGGAGATACGCAGTATTTT.

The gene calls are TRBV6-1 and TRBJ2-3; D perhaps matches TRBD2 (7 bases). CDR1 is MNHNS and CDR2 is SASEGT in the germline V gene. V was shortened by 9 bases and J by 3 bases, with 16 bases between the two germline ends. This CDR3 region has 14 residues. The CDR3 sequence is CASGGGPSTDTQYF. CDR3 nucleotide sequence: TGTGCCAGTGGGGGGGGGCCAAGTACAGATACGCAGTATTTT.

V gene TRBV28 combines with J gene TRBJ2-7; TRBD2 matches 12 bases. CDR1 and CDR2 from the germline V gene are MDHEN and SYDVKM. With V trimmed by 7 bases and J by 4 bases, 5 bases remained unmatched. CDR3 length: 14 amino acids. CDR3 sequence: CASTQTSGSYEQYF. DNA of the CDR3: TGTGCCAGCACCCAGACTAGCGGGAGTTACGAGCAGTACTTC.

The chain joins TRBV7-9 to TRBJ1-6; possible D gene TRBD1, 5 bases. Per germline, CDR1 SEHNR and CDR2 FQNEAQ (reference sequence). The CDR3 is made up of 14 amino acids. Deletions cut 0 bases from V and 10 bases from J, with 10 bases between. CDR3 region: CASSLAGAGSPLHF. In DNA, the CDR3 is TGTGCCAGCAGCTTAGCTGGGGCAGGATCACCCCTCCACTTT.

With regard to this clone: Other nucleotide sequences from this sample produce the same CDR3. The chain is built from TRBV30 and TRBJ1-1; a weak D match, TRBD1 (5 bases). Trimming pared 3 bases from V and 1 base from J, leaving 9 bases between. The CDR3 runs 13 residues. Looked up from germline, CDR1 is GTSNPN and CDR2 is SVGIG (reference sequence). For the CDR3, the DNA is TGTGCCTGGAGGTCCCAGGGGAACACTGAAGCTTTCTTT. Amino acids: CAWRSQGNTEAFF.

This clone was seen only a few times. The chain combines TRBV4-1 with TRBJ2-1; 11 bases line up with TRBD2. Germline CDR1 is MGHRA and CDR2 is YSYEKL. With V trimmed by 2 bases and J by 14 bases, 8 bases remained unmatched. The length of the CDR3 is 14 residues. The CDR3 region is CASSQPTSGAEKFF. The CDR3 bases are TGCGCCAGCAGCCAACCGACTAGCGGGGCCGAGAAGTTCTTC.

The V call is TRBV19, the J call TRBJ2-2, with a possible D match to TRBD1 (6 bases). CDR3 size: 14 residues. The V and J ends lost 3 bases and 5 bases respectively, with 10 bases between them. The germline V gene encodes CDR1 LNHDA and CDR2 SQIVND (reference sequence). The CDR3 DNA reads TGTGCCAGTAGTATGTCAGGGGTGACCGGGGAGCTGTTTTTT. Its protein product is CASSMSGVTGELFF.

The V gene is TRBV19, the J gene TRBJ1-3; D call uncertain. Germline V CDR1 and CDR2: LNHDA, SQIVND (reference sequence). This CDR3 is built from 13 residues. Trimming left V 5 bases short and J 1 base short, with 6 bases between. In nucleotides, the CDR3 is TGTGCCAGTAGTCCAGGTTCTGGAAACACCATATATTTT. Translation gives CASSPGSGNTIYF.

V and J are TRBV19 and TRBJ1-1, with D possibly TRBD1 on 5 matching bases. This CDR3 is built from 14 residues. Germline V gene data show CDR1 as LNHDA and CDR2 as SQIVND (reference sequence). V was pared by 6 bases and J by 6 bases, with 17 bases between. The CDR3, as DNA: TGTGCCAGTAGCAACCCGGGGGAAAAAGCTGAAGCTTTCTTT. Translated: CASSNPGEKAEAFF.

CDR3 sequence: CAKAPGSSYNEQFF. CDR3 coding DNA: TGCGCCAAGGCGCCCGGGAGCTCCTACAATGAGCAGTTCTTC. The rearrangement uses TRBV5-1 and TRBJ2-1, with D perhaps TRBD2 (6 bases). Germline V gives CDR1 SGHRS, CDR2 YFSETQ. The CDR3 spans 14 residues. V was pared by 9 bases and J by 0 bases, with 13 bases between.